This is a list of T cell receptor beta chains from one sample in a study of blood T cell repertoires in COVID-19. Only in-frame clones appear in the TCRdb table, and some are missing; sequencing was by immunoSEQ multiplex PCR. Of some 500,000 clones in the sample, about 89% were seen once. Sequenced material: peripheral blood. The receptors were gathered from a woman aged 50 to 60 with COVID-19, enrolled during active disease. The CDR3 runs from the conserved cysteine through the conserved F or W. A D gene is named only where the DNA matches it firmly. For some rows the clone size is stated as once, few or many, or as a class when expanded; others skip it.

D | J | size | V | DNA | CDR3
NA | TRBJ1-1 | NA | TRBV10-1 | TGCGCCAGCAGTGCAAGAGGAGCGAACACTGAAGCTTTCTTT | CASSARGANTEAFF
NA | TRBJ1-1 | NA | TRBV19 | TGTGCCAGTAGCCAACAGGGATCCACTGAAGCTTTCTTT | CASSQQGSTEAFF
TRBD2 | TRBJ2-3 | NA | TRBV5-1 | TGCGCCAGCAGGGGAGGGTTGGCAGATACGCAGTATTTT | CASRGGLADTQYF
TRBD2 | TRBJ2-2 | NA | TRBV9 | TGTGCCAGCAGCGTAGGAGAGATCGGCGGGGGGGCCGGGGAGCTGTTTTTT | CASSVGEIGGGAGELFF
NA | TRBJ2-7 | NA | TRBV6-2/TRBV6-3 | TGTGCCAGCAGTTACTCAGACAACGAGCAGTACTTC | CASSYSDNEQYF
TRBD1 | TRBJ1-3 | once | TRBV5-5 | TGTGCCAGCAGCTGGGACAGCAACACCATATATTTT | CASSWDSNTIYF
NA | TRBJ2-5 | NA | TRBV4-1 | TGCGCCAGCAGCCAAGCTTGGGCCCAAGAGACCCAGTACTTC | CASSQAWAQETQYF
TRBD1 | TRBJ1-4 | NA | TRBV5-4 | TGTGCCAGCAGCAGACAGGGGGCGGATGAAAAACTGTTTTTT | CASSRQGADEKLFF
TRBD2 | TRBJ2-1 | NA | TRBV7-3 | TGTGCCAGCAGCTTGGGGACTAACTACAATGAGCAGTTCTTC | CASSLGTNYNEQFF
TRBD1 | TRBJ1-2 | NA | TRBV19 | TGTGCCAGTAGCCCTAACAGGGGGCGAGGCTACACCTTC | CASSPNRGRGYTF
NA | TRBJ2-2 | NA | TRBV5-1 | TGCGCCAGCAGCGCGGGACAGTTCACCGGGGAGCTGTTTTTT | CASSAGQFTGELFF
NA | TRBJ1-1 | NA | TRBV7-9 | TGTGCCAGCTCGGCTGGGGGAGGGACTGAAGCTTTCTTT | CASSAGGGTEAFF
NA | TRBJ2-1 | NA | TRBV27 | TGTGCCAGCAGTTTAAGCAGGGAAGATGAGCAGTTCTTC | CASSLSREDEQFF
NA | TRBJ2-5 | NA | TRBV6-5 | TGTGCCAGCGGCCCGCGGCGGGAGACCCAGTACTTC | CASGPRRETQYF
TRBD1 | TRBJ1-2 | NA | TRBV11-2 | TGTGCCAGCAGCTCTGGGACAGGGGAACTTCACTATGGCTACACCTTC | CASSSGTGELHYGYTF
TRBD1 | TRBJ1-1 | NA | TRBV19 | TGTGCCAGTTCACAACAGGGGTTCACTGAAGCTTTCTTT | CASSQQGFTEAFF
TRBD1 | TRBJ1-6 | NA | TRBV6-5 | TGTGCCAGCAGTTACCATCACAGGGGCAATAATTCACCCCTCCACTTT | CASSYHHRGNNSPLHF
TRBD2 | TRBJ2-1 | NA | TRBV12-5 | TGTGCTAGTGGAAATAGCGGGGGGAACAATGAGCAGTTCTTC | CASGNSGGNNEQFF
TRBD1 | TRBJ2-3 | NA | TRBV4-1 | TGCGCCAGCAGCCAAGACCCGGGACAGGTCATGGGGGATACGCAGTATTTT | CASSQDPGQVMGDTQYF
TRBD2 | TRBJ2-7 | NA | TRBV5-4 | TGTGCCAGCAGTCTCGAGCCGGGACTAGCGAGCGAGCAGTACTTC | CASSLEPGLASEQYF
NA | TRBJ1-1 | NA | TRBV30 | TGTGCCTGGAGAGGTCAGGTTTACACTGAAGCTTTCTTT | CAWRGQVYTEAFF
TRBD1 | TRBJ1-1 | NA | TRBV11-2 | TGTGCCAGCAGCTTAACAGGGGAACCTTTGAACACTGAAGCTTTCTTT | CASSLTGEPLNTEAFF
NA | TRBJ1-5 | NA | TRBV2 | TGTGCCAGCAGTGATGGAGGGTACGGGCAGCCCCAGCATTTT | CASSDGGYGQPQHF
NA | TRBJ2-1 | NA | TRBV20-1 | TGCAGTGCTAGAGACGGTATACAGTTCTTC | CSARDGIQFF
TRBD1 | TRBJ1-2 | many | TRBV5-4 | TGTGCCAGCAGCTTGGGTCGGGGGACAGATTATAACTATGGCTACACCTTC | CASSLGRGTDYNYGYTF
NA | TRBJ1-2 | NA | TRBV2 | TGTGCCAGCACCCGAGGTGGAGGGCCCGGCTATGGCTACACCTTC | CASTRGGGPGYGYTF
NA | TRBJ1-2 | NA | TRBV6-5 | TGTGCCAGCAGTTATGGTGACAGGCAGAACTATGGCTACACCTTC | CASSYGDRQNYGYTF
TRBD1 | TRBJ2-1 | NA | TRBV28 | TGTGCCAGCAGTTCCCAGACAGGGAGTGAGCAGTTCTTC | CASSSQTGSEQFF
NA | TRBJ2-3 | NA | TRBV3-1/TRBV3-2 | TGTGCCAGCACCGAAGGGGCCTCTACCACAGATACGCAGTATTTT | CASTEGASTTDTQYF
TRBD1 | TRBJ1-1 | NA | TRBV19 | TGTGCCAGTAGTATAGGGGGACAGGGGAACACTGAAGCTTTCTTT | CASSIGGQGNTEAFF
TRBD2 | TRBJ2-5 | NA | TRBV4-1 | TGCGCCAGCAGCCAAGCGAGCGGGGGCCTCCTAGAGACCCAGTACTTC | CASSQASGGLLETQYF
NA | TRBJ1-3 | NA | TRBV5-1 | TGCGCCAGCAGCTTGGAAGGGGCACTGACTCTCTCTGGAAACACCATATATTTT | CASSLEGALTLSGNTIYF
NA | TRBJ1-5 | NA | TRBV7-6 | TGTGCCAGCAGCCCTAACAGAGATCAGCCCCAGCATTTT | CASSPNRDQPQHF
TRBD1 | TRBJ2-3 | NA | TRBV6-5 | TGTGCCAGCACCCGGGACAGGGGGGATACGCAGTATTTT | CASTRDRGDTQYF
NA | TRBJ1-6 | NA | TRBV25-1 | TGTGCCAGCAGTGGAATGGACGGCGGGGCTTCACCCCTCCACTTT | CASSGMDGGASPLHF
TRBD2 | TRBJ2-5 | NA | TRBV27 | TGTGCCAGCAGTTTAATAGCGGGGGGATCGCAAGAGACCCAGTACTTC | CASSLIAGGSQETQYF
TRBD1 | TRBJ2-1 | few | TRBV3-1/TRBV3-2 | TGTGCCAGCAGCCAAGGGGGGCAGGGGGCCCGCAATGAGCAGTTCTTC | CASSQGGQGARNEQFF
TRBD2 | TRBJ2-1 | NA | TRBV5-1 | TGCGCCAGCAGCGAAGCGGGGGGCCGCAATGAGCAGTTCTTC | CASSEAGGRNEQFF
NA | TRBJ1-1 | NA | TRBV2 | TGTGCCAGCATTTATGTCAGTTCCACTGAAGCTTTCTTT | CASIYVSSTEAFF
NA | TRBJ1-1 | many | TRBV12-5 | TGTGCTAGTGGTTCAGGGGCCTCGAACACTGAAGCTTTCTTT | CASGSGASNTEAFF
NA | TRBJ2-7 | NA | TRBV10-1 | TGCGCCAGCAGTGGGCACGGGTGGAACGAGCAGTACTTC | CASSGHGWNEQYF
NA | TRBJ1-2 | few | TRBV15 | TGTGCCACCAGCAGAGGCCCGGGGACCAGGGGCTATGGCTACACCTTC | CATSRGPGTRGYGYTF
NA | TRBJ1-2 | few | TRBV5-1 | TGCGCCAGCAGCTTCGAAGGGGTGAGATACGGCTACACCTTC | CASSFEGVRYGYTF
TRBD2 | TRBJ2-1 | NA | TRBV2 | TGTGCCAGCAGTACCGGGGGGTCCTACAATGAGCAGTTCTTC | CASSTGGSYNEQFF
NA | TRBJ2-1 | NA | TRBV30 | TGTGCCTGGGCACAGGGCAATGAGCAGTTCTTC | CAWAQGNEQFF
TRBD1 | TRBJ1-4 | NA | TRBV12-3/TRBV12-4 | TGTGCCAGCAGTCTTCAACAGGGGGAAAAACTGTTTTTT | CASSLQQGEKLFF
NA | TRBJ1-6 | NA | TRBV2 | TGTGCCAGCAGTGAAACAGACAGCCTGAATTCACCCCTCCACTTT | CASSETDSLNSPLHF
NA | TRBJ2-7 | NA | TRBV3-1/TRBV3-2 | TGTGCCAGCAGCCGTCTTCAGGGACTCGAGCAGTACTTC | CASSRLQGLEQYF
NA | TRBJ1-1 | NA | TRBV10-3 | TGTGCCAGCTGTGAGGCAGGAAACACTGAAGCTTTCTTT | CASCEAGNTEAFF
TRBD1 | TRBJ1-4 | few | TRBV27 | TGTGCCAGCAGCGAAGACAGGGGAAAACTGTTTTTT | CASSEDRGKLFF
NA | TRBJ1-2 | NA | TRBV27 | TGTGCCAGCAGTTCGATTACCGGGTCAGTCACCTCTAACTATGGCTACACCTTC | CASSSITGSVTSNYGYTF
NA | TRBJ2-2 | once | TRBV9 | TGTGCCAGCAGCGTAGATTCATTCGGGGGAAACACCGGGGAGCTGTTTTTT | CASSVDSFGGNTGELFF
NA | TRBJ2-1 | NA | TRBV10-2 | TGCGCCAGCAAGCCACAACTATCCTACAATGAGCAGTTCTTC | CASKPQLSYNEQFF
NA | TRBJ1-2 | NA | TRBV19 | TGTGCCAGTAGTATAGAGTCCGGGAACTATGGCTACACCTTC | CASSIESGNYGYTF
TRBD1 | TRBJ1-2 | NA | TRBV7-9 | TGTGCCAGCAGCCCCCTCCCGGGACAGACAAACTATGGCTACACCTTC | CASSPLPGQTNYGYTF